This T cell receptor (beta chain) was sequenced for a study of blood T cell repertoires in COVID-19. Overall study: The United States, Italy and Spain supplied acute and convalescent COVID-19 samples. PBMCs, B-cell-depleted T cells, or T cells were the source of the cDNA or gDNA that made up the material.

CDR1 and CDR2 from the germline V gene are MNHEY and SVGAGI. Trimming took 6 bases from V and 5 from J; bases not matched to a gene: 4. CDR3 length: 14 amino acids. In the original analysis: From reference gene primer amplification, estimates of nucleated cell counts were derived. The method was immunoSEQ multiplex PCR; TCRdb's version includes in-frame clones alone and lacks a portion of them. V and J calls and clone size follow that table, whereas D and trimming were derived from the DNA. There are 110,000 to 150,000 clones in the sample; about 86% occur only once, and over 8% lies in the top ten. Specimen: peripheral blood. This TCR was sampled from a woman between 55 and 75 years old with acute or convalescent COVID-19. The chain links TRBV6-5 to TRBJ2-5; TRBD1 agrees at 12 bases. The CDR3 is CASRGTGGAETQYF. CDR3 bases: TGTGCCAGCAGAGGGACAGGGGGCGCCGAGACCCAGTACTTC.